The source of this T cell receptor (beta chain) is a study of PD-L1 blockade in urothelial cancer. Trimming shortened V by 4 bases and J by 7 bases, and 26 bases separated the two germline ends. The CDR3 sequence is 17 residues long. Germline V gene lookup returns CDR1 SEHNR and CDR2 FQNEAQ (reference sequence). The templates were synthetic TCR analogs, and they were spiked into each PCR. Some clones are missing from TCRdb's copy, which holds only in-frame ones; the method was immunoSEQ multiplex PCR. The data contain nearly 50,000 clones, around 85% of them singletons. Stated time point: peripheral blood 6 weeks after treatment start.

This sequence originates from a man aged 45-60 years with urothelial cancer. The chain uses TRBV7-9 and TRBJ2-7, with D tentatively TRBD2 (6 bases). The sequencing here drew on PBMCs, taken around atezolizumab (anti-PD-L1) treatment. CDR3: CASSSDGTLVSTWEQYF. The CDR3 nucleotides are TGTGCCAGCAGCTCCGATGGGACTTTAGTCTCTACTTGGGAGCAGTACTTC.